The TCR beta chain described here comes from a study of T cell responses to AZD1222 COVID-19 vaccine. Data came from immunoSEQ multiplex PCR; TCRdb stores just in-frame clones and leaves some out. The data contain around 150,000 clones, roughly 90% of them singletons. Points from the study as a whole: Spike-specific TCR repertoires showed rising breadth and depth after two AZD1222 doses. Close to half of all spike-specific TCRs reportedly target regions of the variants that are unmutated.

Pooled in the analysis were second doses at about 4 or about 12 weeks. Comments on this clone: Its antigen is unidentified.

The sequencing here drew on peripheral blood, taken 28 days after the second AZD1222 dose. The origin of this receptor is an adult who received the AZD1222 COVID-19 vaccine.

The CDR3 region has the DNA TGCAGCGTCGCGGGGCCCCCGAGGGCTGAAGCTTTCTTT. Its translation: CSVAGPPRAEAFF. The V gene is TRBV29-1, the J gene TRBJ1-1; tentative D call: TRBD1 (5 bases). V gave up 6 bases and J gave up 6 bases, with 17 bases separating them. The germline CDR1 and CDR2 sequences are SQVTM and ANQGSEA. The CDR3 runs 13 residues. The variable domain in full, with the rest retrieved from reference TRBV29-1 and TRBJ1-1, is SAVISQKPSRDICQRGTSLTIQCQVDSQVTMMFWYRQQPGQSLTLIATANQGSEATYESGFVIDKFPISRPNLTFSTLTVSNMSPEDSSIYLCSVAGPPRAEAFFGQGTRLTVV.